The clone carrying this T cell receptor beta chain was observed once. Its antigen is unknown. Clones were read by immunoSEQ multiplex PCR, and TCRdb kept only the in-frame ones, dropping some. The data hold about 85,000 clones, with about 82% observed a single time. The record originates from a study of T cell clones after liver transplantation. Overall study context: TCRbeta sequencing after a pre-transplant mixed lymphocyte reaction identified graft-donor-reactive clones, later tracked in post-transplant blood. Study-wide findings and caveats: Graft donor-reactive T cells possibly entered the graft instead of undergoing deletion.

The CDR3 consists of 15 residues. Germline loops: CDR1 MNHEY, CDR2 SVGAGI. V dropped 6 bases and J dropped 8 bases, with 20 bases sitting between them. The TCR was taken from a human patient who received a liver transplant. Some T cells may arise from the graft donor. The sequencing here drew on CD4+ T cells from blood, taken 45 to 47 months after liver transplant. The genes are TRBV6-5 and TRBJ2-1; tentative D call: TRBD2 (6 bases). CDR3 in amino acids: CASSDRDSRNHEQFF. DNA for the CDR3: TGTGCCAGCAGCGACCGGGACTCCCGTAACCATGAGCAGTTCTTC.